A single sample is the source of the 30 T cell receptor beta chains below, sequenced in a study of blood T cells in healthy people across ages. The authors ran a second PCR of about 6 to 11 cycles using a sample-barcoded 5' primer and a J-beta primer mix. TCRdb re-called the 5' RACE reads with MiXCR, one entry per CDR3 protein. The table records 790,000 or so distinct CDR3 sequences, roughly 46% of them present only once. Sequencing was done on a sample of blood. The origin of the receptors is a man older than 75 in good health.

This chain links TRBV7-3 with TRBJ2-1; the match to TRBD2 covers 13 bases. The trim removed 3 bases at V and 8 bases at J, leaving 4 bases unmatched. Germline lookup yields CDR1 SGHTA and CDR2 FQGTGA. The CDR3 is made up of 15 amino acids. The CDR3 loop is CASSLGLAGFHEQFF. CDR3 coding DNA: TGTGCCAGCAGCTTGGGACTAGCGGGATTCCATGAGCAGTTCTTC.

DNA of the CDR3: TGCGCCAGCAGCTTGGAGGGAGACAGGGGGAATTCACCCCTCCACTTT. Translating gives CASSLEGDRGNSPLHF. The chain couples TRBV5-1 to TRBJ1-6, with 9 bases that match TRBD1. Germline CDR1 and CDR2: SGHRS and YFSETQ. The junction had 5 bases not matched to a gene; V was cut back by 0 bases and J by 7 bases. CDR3 size: 16 residues.

This clonotype was counted between two and nine times. The rearrangement joins TRBV3-1 to TRBJ2-1; perhaps TRBD2 as D (6 bases). Germline loops: CDR1 LGHDT, CDR2 YNNKEL (reference sequence). Deletions cut 0 bases from V and 0 bases from J, with 21 bases between. CDR3 length equals 20 residues. DNA for the CDR3: TGTGCCAGCAGCCAAGATCAAACTAGCTCCCCTCAAAGCTCCTACAATGAGCAGTTCTTC. This codes for CASSQDQTSSPQSSYNEQFF.

In its sample, this clonotype was seen many times. V and J are TRBV5-1 and TRBJ2-1; 9 bases match TRBD1. CDR3 size: 18 residues. Germline values: CDR1 SGHRS, CDR2 YFSETQ. J lost 3 bases, V lost 3 bases, and 13 bases had no gene match. CDR3 nucleotides: TGCGCCAGCAGCTCTCCGGGACAGGGAACTCTCTTCTACAATGAGCAGTTCTTC. It translates to CASSSPGQGTLFYNEQFF.

The CDR3 here is CASSQDWYEQYF. The CDR3 DNA sequence: TGTGCCAGCAGCCAAGATTGGTACGAGCAGTACTTC. The V gene is TRBV3-1, the J gene TRBJ2-4; D is ambiguous. Gene TRBJ2-7 matches the end of the DNA better, so the J call may be wrong. The V gene's germline CDR1 is LGHDT and CDR2 YNNKEL (reference sequence). This CDR3 has 12 residues.

The genes are TRBV20-1 and TRBJ2-4, with 11 bases aligning to TRBD2. The end of the DNA fits TRBJ2-5 better, so the J call may be wrong. Germline CDR1 DFQATT, CDR2 SNEGSKA (reference sequence). The CDR3 covers 15 residues. In nucleotides, the CDR3 is TGCAGTGCTAGAAAACTAGCGGGAGATGATGAGACCCAGTACTTC. Its translation is CSARKLAGDDETQYF.

This clonotype has at least ten counts. The rearrangement uses TRBV20-1 and TRBJ2-4, with D possibly TRBD2 on 5 matching bases. This CDR3 comprises 12 residues. V shed 5 bases and J shed 4 bases, with 9 bases lying between them. The germline gives CDR1 DFQATT, CDR2 SNEGSKA (reference sequence). The CDR3 protein is CSAERGKNIQYF. Written as DNA, the CDR3 is TGCAGTGCTGAAAGAGGGAAAAACATTCAGTACTTC.

In this sample, this clonotype turned up many times. This chain uses TRBV7-2 with TRBJ2-7; TRBD1 matches 9 bases. The CDR3 covers 16 residues. V was pared by 2 bases and J by 0 bases, with 5 bases of the junction left unmatched. CDR1 and CDR2 from the germline V gene are SGHTA and FQGNSA. The CDR3 DNA follows: TGTGCCAGCAGCTTAAATGGACAGGGGAGCTCCTACGAGCAGTACTTC. It translates to CASSLNGQGSSYEQYF. Based on the CDR3 plus reference TRBV7-2 and TRBJ2-7, the full variable domain is GAGVSQSPSNKVTEKGKDVELRCDPISGHTALYWYRQSLGQGLEFLIYFQGNSAPDKSGLPSDRFSAERTGGSVSTLTIQRTQQEDSAVYLCASSLNGQGSSYEQYFGPGTRLTVT.

This clonotype came up a few times. The V call is TRBV6-2 or TRBV6-3, the J call TRBJ2-7; D may correspond to TRBD1 or TRBD2 (5 bases each). Trimming took 6 bases from V and 2 from J, leaving 11 bases between them. In germline, CDR1 is MNHEY, CDR2 SVGEGT. The CDR3 runs 13 residues. CDR3 residues: CASRGTATYEQYF. The CDR3 DNA follows: TGTGCCAGCAGAGGGACGGCCACCTACGAGCAGTACTTC.

Ten or more counts support this clonotype. The gene calls are TRBV20-1 and TRBJ1-1, with TRBD1 matching 7 bases. The trim removed 3 bases at V and 1 base at J, leaving 8 bases unmatched. The CDR3 length is 15 residues. CDR1 is DFQATT and CDR2 is SNEGSKA in the germline V gene (reference sequence). The CDR3 is CSARIPGGENTEAFF. The DNA of the CDR3 is TGCAGTGCTAGGATACCAGGGGGAGAGAACACTGAAGCTTTCTTT.

In this sample, this clonotype turned up many times. J is TRBJ2-3 and V is TRBV7-9; TRBD2 aligns across 8 bases. V dropped 5 bases and J dropped 1; count of bases not matched to a gene: 17. CDR3 size: 19 residues. CDR1 is SEHNR, CDR2 FQNEAQ, per germline (reference sequence). The CDR3 reads CASSTRRGERGPRTDTQYF. CDR3 nucleotide sequence: TGTGCCAGCAGCACCCGACGCGGCGAGCGGGGGCCCCGCACAGATACGCAGTATTTT.

CDR3 loop: CASSLAFWVSYEQYF. DNA of the CDR3: TGTGCCAGCAGCCTCGCCTTCTGGGTCAGTTACGAGCAGTACTTC. The V and J genes are TRBV11-2 and TRBJ2-5; D is ambiguous. The J call is in doubt because the DNA end fits TRBJ2-7 better. This CDR3 comprises 15 residues. Per the germline V gene, CDR1 is SGHAT and CDR2 is FQNNGV.

Remarks on this clonotype: Just one base apart from a much larger clone, this may be a read error. The rearrangement uses TRBV24-1 and TRBJ1-5; TRBD1 matches at 11 bases. J was trimmed by 7 bases and V by 12 bases; bases with no gene match: 10. The germline CDR1 and CDR2 sequences are KGHDR and SFDVKD. The CDR3 is 14 amino acids. The chain's CDR3 is CAAAGTGGGQPQHF. The CDR3 bases are TGTGCCGCCGCCGGGACAGGGGGAGGACAGCCCCAGCATTTT.

The CDR3 DNA follows: TGCGCCAGCAGCTTCGGACAGGGAAGTTTAGAAAAACTGTTTTTT. It encodes CASSFGQGSLEKLFF. The V call is TRBV5-1, the J call TRBJ1-4; TRBD1 agrees at 8 bases. Unmatched junction bases numbered 8, after V lost 2 bases and J lost 8 bases. The CDR3 runs to 15 residues. Germline CDR1 and CDR2: SGHRS and YFSETQ. Supplemented by reference TRBV5-1 and TRBJ1-4, the full variable domain reads KAGVTQTPRYLIKTRGQQVTLSCSPISGHRSVSWYQQTPGQGLQFLFEYFSETQRNKGNFPGRFSGRQFSNSRSEMNVSTLELGDSALYLCASSFGQGSLEKLFFGSGTQLSVL.

This clonotype came up a few times. A read error may be the cause here, since a much bigger clone is one base away. This chain joins TRBV20-1 and TRBJ2-7; 12 nucleotides line up with TRBD2. Germline CDR1 DFQATT, CDR2 SNEGSKA (reference sequence). CDR3 length: 14 residues. The CDR3: CSAGLAGLDYKQYF. CDR3 nucleotide sequence: TGCAGTGCTGGACTAGCGGGACTAGACTACAAGCAGTACTTC.

This chain links TRBV29-1 with TRBJ2-5; tentatively, D is TRBD1 or TRBD2 (6 bases each). Trimming took off 3 bases at V and 11 bases at J, with 13 bases between the two ends. Germline loops: CDR1 SQVTM, CDR2 ANQGSEA. The CDR3 runs to 11 residues. The CDR3 region has the DNA TGCAGCGTTGAGAGGGGGGCGGGGCAGTACTTC. Amino acids: CSVERGAGQYF.

J is TRBJ1-5 and V is TRBV29-1; 7 nucleotides align to TRBD1. This CDR3 contains 13 residues. Trimming cost V 5 bases and J 7 bases; bases outside gene matches: 8. CDR1 is SQVTM and CDR2 is ANQGSEA in the germline V gene. The CDR3 DNA reads TGCAGCGTTCTCACAGGGGCGAGCCAGCCCCAGCATTTT. It encodes CSVLTGASQPQHF.

In this sample, this clonotype turned up a few times. A much larger clone lies a single base off, so this may be a read error. The rearrangement links TRBV12-3 or TRBV12-4 to TRBJ2-3; maybe TRBD1 (5 bases). The V end lost 3 bases, the J end lost 0 bases, and 7 bases lay between the germline ends. This CDR3 spans 14 amino acids. This chain's CDR3 is CASSLTVSTDTQYF. CDR3 sequence (DNA): TGTGCCAGCAGTTTGACAGTGAGCACAGATACGCAGTATTTT.

The V gene is TRBV6-1, the J gene TRBJ2-1; the D gene is possibly TRBD2 (6 bases). The CDR3 runs to 16 residues. CDR1 MNHNS and CDR2 SASEGT come from the germline V gene. The V end lost 4 bases, the J end lost 2 bases, and 15 bases lay between the germline ends. CDR3 sequence reads: CASSVTMGGAYNEQFF. CDR3 coding DNA: TGTGCCAGCAGTGTTACAATGGGGGGAGCCTACAATGAGCAGTTCTTC.

The chain combines TRBV20-1 with TRBJ2-1, with no clear D. This CDR3 is built from 13 residues. Germline assignment: CDR1 DFQATT and CDR2 SNEGSKA (reference sequence). V lost 5 bases and J lost 4, with 12 bases in between. The CDR3 DNA follows: TGCAGTGCTCCGAAAAACGGTTACAATGAGCAGTTCTTC. It is translated as CSAPKNGYNEQFF.

The rearrangement joins TRBV6-5 to TRBJ2-7, with D uncertain. There are 17 residues in the CDR3. Germline values: CDR1 MNHEY, CDR2 SVGAGI. Deletions cut 2 bases from V and 7 bases from J, with 24 bases between. CDR3 residues: CASSYQDPYGPRDEQYF. The CDR3 DNA sequence: TGTGCCAGCAGTTACCAGGACCCCTACGGGCCTAGGGATGAGCAGTACTTC.

Remarks on this clonotype: Sequence at one end of the junction differs from germline and may be a read error. This chain links TRBV11-2 with TRBJ2-5; tentative D call: TRBD2 (5 bases). The germline V gene encodes CDR1 SGHAT and CDR2 FQNNGV. The length of the CDR3 is 15 residues. The CDR3 DNA follows: TGTGCCAACAGCTTAAGGTTCGAGCGGCAAGAGACCCAGTACTTC. The encoded protein is CANSLRFERQETQYF.

This clonotype was counted a few times. V is TRBV5-1 and J is TRBJ2-1, with TRBD1 identical over 7 bases. V lost 4 bases to trimming and J lost 6 bases; unmatched junction nucleotides: 10. Germline CDR1 is SGHRS and CDR2 is YFSETQ. The CDR3 is 15 residues long. The CDR3 here is CASSKGIRDSNEQFF. The CDR3 region has the DNA TGCGCCAGCAGCAAAGGGATCCGGGACAGCAATGAGCAGTTCTTC.

In its sample, this clonotype was seen many times. This chain connects TRBV29-1 to TRBJ2-5; 7 positions agree with TRBD1. V dropped 5 bases and J dropped 7; count of bases not matched to a gene: 10. Per germline, CDR1 SQVTM and CDR2 ANQGSEA. This CDR3 contains 13 residues. The CDR3 reads CSVNGQARSTQYF. In DNA, the CDR3 is TGCAGCGTTAACGGACAGGCCCGTTCGACCCAGTACTTC. The full variable domain, completed using reference TRBV29-1 and TRBJ2-5, is SAVISQKPSRDICQRGTSLTIQCQVDSQVTMMFWYRQQPGQSLTLIATANQGSEATYESGFVIDKFPISRPNLTFSTLTVSNMSPEDSSIYLCSVNGQARSTQYFGPGTRLLVL.

Ten or more counts support this clonotype. DNA for the CDR3: TGTGCCAGCAGCTTCAAGCGTGGGGACGGACAGCAGTTCTTC. It encodes CASSFKRGDGQQFF. The V gene is TRBV13, the J gene TRBJ2-1; D is possibly TRBD1 or TRBD2 (5 bases each). Germline-derived CDR1 and CDR2 are PRHDT and FYEKMQ (reference sequence). This CDR3 region has 14 residues. V was clipped by 3 bases and J by 11 bases, with 17 bases between them.

The chain links TRBV3-1 to TRBJ2-4; D not resolved. The CDR3 contains 15 residues. Trimming shortened V by 1 base and J by 13 bases, and 20 bases separated the two germline ends. The germline gives CDR1 LGHDT, CDR2 YNNKEL (reference sequence). The DNA of the CDR3 is TGTGCCAGCAGCCAAGTTGCCAGAGACCTACGGAAGCAGTACTTC. Amino acids: CASSQVARDLRKQYF.

The chain couples TRBV11-1 to TRBJ2-3, with TRBD2 as a possible D gene (5 bases). CDR1 and CDR2 from the germline V gene are SGHAT and FQDESV (reference sequence). Trimming removed 1 base at V and 7 bases at J, with 18 bases between. The CDR3 totals 16 residues. CDR3 region: CASSLGSGSQSNTQYF. In DNA form, the CDR3 reads TGTGCCAGCAGCTTAGGGAGCGGTTCACAATCAAATACGCAGTATTTT.

In its sample, this clonotype was seen many times. The rearrangement joins TRBV7-3 to TRBJ2-3, with D possibly TRBD2 on 6 matching bases. The CDR3 spans 13 residues. V was clipped by 5 bases and J by 3 bases, with 9 bases between them. From germline, CDR1 is SGHTA and CDR2 FQGTGA. CDR3 amino acids: CASSLEGTDTQYF. The CDR3 nucleotides are TGTGCCAGCAGCCTGGAGGGGACAGATACGCAGTATTTT.

The chain employs TRBV6-5 and TRBJ2-1, with D maybe TRBD1 (6 bases). This CDR3 is 16 amino acids long. CDR1 is MNHEY and CDR2 is SVGAGI in the germline V gene. Trimming removed 0 bases from V and 9 bases from J, with 18 bases in between. CDR3 in DNA: TGTGCCAGCAGTTACTCGATACCAGGGGATGCTGGTGAGCAGTTCTTC. This sequence encodes CASSYSIPGDAGEQFF.

This clonotype showed up just a few times. V and J are TRBV6-5 and TRBJ2-1, with D possibly being TRBD2 (7 bases). Trimming pared 0 bases from V and 9 bases from J, leaving 21 bases between. The CDR3 is 17 amino acids. Germline CDR1 reads MNHEY; CDR2 reads SVGAGI. The CDR3 coding sequence is TGTGCCAGCAGTTACTCCTTCTCCGCGGGGGCCGGAGGTGAGCAGTTCTTC. Encoded protein: CASSYSFSAGAGGEQFF.